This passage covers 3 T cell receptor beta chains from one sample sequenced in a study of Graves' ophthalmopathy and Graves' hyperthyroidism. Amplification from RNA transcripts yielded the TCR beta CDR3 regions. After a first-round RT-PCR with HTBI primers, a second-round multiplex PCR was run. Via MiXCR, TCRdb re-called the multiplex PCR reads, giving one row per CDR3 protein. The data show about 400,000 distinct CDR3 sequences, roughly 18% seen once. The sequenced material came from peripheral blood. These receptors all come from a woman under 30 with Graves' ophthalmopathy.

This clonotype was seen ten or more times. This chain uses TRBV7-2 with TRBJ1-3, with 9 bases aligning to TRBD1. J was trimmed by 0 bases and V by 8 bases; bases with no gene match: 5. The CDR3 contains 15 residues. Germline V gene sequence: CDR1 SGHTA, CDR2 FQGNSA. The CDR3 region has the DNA TGTGCCAGCGGGACAGGGCCTCCCTCTGGAAACACCATATATTTT. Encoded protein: CASGTGPPSGNTIYF.

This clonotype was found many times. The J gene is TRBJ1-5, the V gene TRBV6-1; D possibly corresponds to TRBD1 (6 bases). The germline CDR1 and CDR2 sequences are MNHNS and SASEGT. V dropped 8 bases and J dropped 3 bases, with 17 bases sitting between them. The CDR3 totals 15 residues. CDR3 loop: CASHRTGNFNQPQHF. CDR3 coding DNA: TGTGCCAGCCACAGAACAGGGAACTTCAATCAGCCCCAGCATTTT.

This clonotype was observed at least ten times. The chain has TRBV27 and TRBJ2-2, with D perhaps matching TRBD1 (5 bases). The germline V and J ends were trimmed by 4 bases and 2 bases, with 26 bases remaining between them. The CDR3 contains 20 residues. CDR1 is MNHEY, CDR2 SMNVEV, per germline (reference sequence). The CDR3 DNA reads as TGTGCCAGCAGTTCCCAGGGTGTCTCGGGTGACGGAATCAACACCGGGGAGCTGTTTTTT. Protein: CASSSQGVSGDGINTGELFF.